This T cell receptor beta chain was identified in a study of cytomegalovirus exposure and HLA in healthy donors. The study, taken as a whole, reports: V segments that were indistinguishable, TRBV6-2 and TRBV6-3 among them, were omitted from analysis. About 87% or about 30% of the time was how often most TCR beta V segments were productive, according to an earlier analysis.

As regards this clone: Antigen: not known.

There were likely unrecorded immune exposures, though donors were nominally healthy when sampled. V gave up 7 bases and J gave up 5 bases; unmatched junction bases: 6. This CDR3 contains 13 residues. Per the germline V gene, CDR1 is SNHLY and CDR2 is FYNNEI. Use of 60 Vbeta and 13 Jbeta primers characterized the PCR. The assay was immunoSEQ multiplex PCR, and TCRdb's table has in-frame clones only and misses some. The sample has about 130,000 clones, roughly 80% seen once; the top ten hold about 19%. This rearrangement joins TRBV2 to TRBJ2-7; TRBD1 aligns across 9 bases. The receptor comes from a man between 18 and 35 years old in good health and CMV-seropositive. The source material was PBMCs. This CDR3 is CASIDRGLNEQYF. As DNA, the CDR3 is TGTGCCAGCATCGACAGGGGGTTGAACGAGCAGTACTTC.